This T cell receptor (beta chain) emerged from a study of blood T cells in healthy people across ages. Then a second PCR, running about 6 to 11 cycles, was carried out with a sample-barcoded 5' primer and a J-beta primer mix. Each CDR3 protein gets one entry after TCRdb re-called the 5' RACE reads with MiXCR. This sample has approximately 1.5 million distinct CDR3 sequences, with roughly a third found just once. V was cut by 6 bases and J by 4 bases, with 22 bases left in between. The CDR3 has 18 residues. The source is a woman aged 25 to 39 in good health. The V gene is TRBV12-3 or TRBV12-4, the J gene TRBJ2-6; weak D call: TRBD1 (7 bases). The material sequenced was blood. Written as DNA, the CDR3 is TGTGCCAGCAGCGGATTTCAGGGGGGAGTGAACGGGGCCAACGTCCTGACTTTC. It yields the protein CASSGFQGGVNGANVLTF.